The T cell receptor beta chain under discussion was sequenced for a study of T cell responses to AZD1222 COVID-19 vaccine. There are a few counts of this clone. Germline CDR1 SGHNT, CDR2 YENEEA. V lost 1 base, J lost 4 bases, and 13 bases lay in between. The CDR3 is made up of 15 amino acids. TCRdb keeps only in-frame clones here, not all; method: immunoSEQ multiplex PCR. The sample gives about 100,000 clones, about nine tenths of which show up once; approximately 4% is in the top ten. Here the sequenced sample was peripheral blood, taken on day 0 of AZD1222 vaccination. This receptor was obtained from an adult in good health. The chain combines TRBV11-3 with TRBJ2-5; possibly TRBD1 or TRBD2 for D (5 bases each). CDR3 DNA: TGTGCCAGCAGCTTAGTTGGGGGAGAGGTAGAGACCCAGTACTTC. Translated: CASSLVGGEVETQYF.